The clone carrying this TCR beta chain has only a few counts. One entry per CDR3 protein, called by TCRdb with MiXCR from the RT-PCR reads. The sample shows 400,000 to 500,000 distinct CDR3 sequences, 16% of them seen only once. This CDR3 is 15 amino acids long. The V end lost 5 bases, the J end lost 1 base, and 12 bases lay between the germline ends. This entry comes from a study of patients and donors after allogeneic stem cell transplantation. The TCR comes from a human donor who was either an allogeneic HSCT recipient or a stem cell or donor lymphocyte infusion donor (not recorded which). It is not recorded whose cells these are; they may come from a transplant donor. J is TRBJ1-5 and V is TRBV12-3 or TRBV12-4; D is ambiguous. The sample taken for sequencing was blood, either unsorted or a sorted T cell fraction (not recorded which). The CDR3 reads CASSPPRTSNQPQHF. The CDR3 nucleotides are TGTGCCAGCAGTCCCCCACGCACCAGCAATCAGCCCCAGCATTTT.